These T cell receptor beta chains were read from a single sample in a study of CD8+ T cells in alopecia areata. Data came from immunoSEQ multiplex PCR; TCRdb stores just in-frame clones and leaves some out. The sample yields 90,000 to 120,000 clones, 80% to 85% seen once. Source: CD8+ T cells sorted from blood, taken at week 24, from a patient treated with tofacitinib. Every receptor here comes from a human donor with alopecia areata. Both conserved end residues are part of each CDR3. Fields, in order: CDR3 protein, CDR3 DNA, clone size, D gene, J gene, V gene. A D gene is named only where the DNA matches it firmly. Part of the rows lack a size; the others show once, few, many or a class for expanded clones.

CDR3aa: CASSLGAGRGFF
CDR3nt: TGTGCCAGCAGCTTGGGAGCAGGGAGGGGGTTCTTC
abundance: once
d_gene: TRBD2
j_gene: TRBJ2-1
v_gene: TRBV5-4

CDR3aa: CASSEVMGSEFEFF
CDR3nt: TGTGCCAGCAGTGAAGTAATGGGAAGTGAGTTCGAGTTCTTC
abundance: .
d_gene: .
j_gene: TRBJ2-1
v_gene: TRBV2

CDR3aa: CASTRGGGREQYF
CDR3nt: TGTGCCAGCACCCGGGGCGGGGGGCGCGAGCAGTACTTC
abundance: .
d_gene: TRBD2
j_gene: TRBJ2-7
v_gene: TRBV2

CDR3aa: CASSFNTGPSFYEQYF
CDR3nt: TGTGCCAGCAGCTTCAACACGGGACCCTCTTTTTACGAGCAGTACTTC
abundance: .
d_gene: .
j_gene: TRBJ2-7
v_gene: TRBV7-2

CDR3aa: CSVTQGLVTEAFF
CDR3nt: TGCAGCGTGACACAGGGGTTAGTCACTGAAGCTTTCTTT
abundance: .
d_gene: TRBD1
j_gene: TRBJ1-1
v_gene: TRBV29-1

CDR3aa: CASKTRANTGELFF
CDR3nt: TGTGCCAGCAAGACCAGAGCGAACACCGGGGAGCTGTTTTTT
abundance: once
d_gene: .
j_gene: TRBJ2-2
v_gene: TRBV6-5

CDR3aa: CASILHQFQETQYF
CDR3nt: TGTGCTAGCATCCTACACCAGTTCCAAGAGACCCAGTACTTC
abundance: .
d_gene: .
j_gene: TRBJ2-5
v_gene: TRBV7-7

CDR3aa: CASSPGQGQDEQYF
CDR3nt: TGCGCCAGCAGCCCCGGACAGGGGCAGGACGAGCAGTACTTC
abundance: .
d_gene: TRBD1
j_gene: TRBJ2-7
v_gene: TRBV5-1

CDR3aa: CASSLLPPGQGANRETQYF
CDR3nt: TGTGCCAGCAGCTTATTACCTCCGGGACAGGGGGCGAATAGAGAGACCCAGTACTTC
abundance: .
d_gene: TRBD1
j_gene: TRBJ2-5
v_gene: TRBV11-2

CDR3aa: CASSPTVGNYGYTF
CDR3nt: TGTGCCAGCAGTCCGACAGTTGGTAACTATGGCTACACCTTC
abundance: once
d_gene: .
j_gene: TRBJ1-2
v_gene: TRBV27

CDR3aa: CASSAGWGNSPLHF
CDR3nt: TGTGCCAGCAGTGCCGGGTGGGGTAATTCACCCCTCCACTTT
abundance: .
d_gene: .
j_gene: TRBJ1-6
v_gene: TRBV28

CDR3aa: CASSKPRDSARQYF
CDR3nt: TGTGCCAGCAGCAAACCCCGGGACAGTGCGCGGCAGTACTTC
abundance: .
d_gene: .
j_gene: TRBJ2-7
v_gene: TRBV21-1

CDR3aa: CASTDSYTGNEQFF
CDR3nt: TGTGCCAGCACCGACTCGTACACCGGGAATGAGCAGTTCTTC
abundance: .
d_gene: .
j_gene: TRBJ2-1
v_gene: TRBV2

CDR3aa: CASSSGGSYEQYF
CDR3nt: TGTGCCAGCAGTTCCGGGGGCTCCTACGAGCAGTACTTC
abundance: .
d_gene: .
j_gene: TRBJ2-7
v_gene: TRBV6-5

CDR3aa: CASSIGGGRSGWENTEAFF
CDR3nt: TGTGCCAGTAGTATAGGAGGGGGGCGATCTGGTTGGGAGAACACTGAAGCTTTCTTT
abundance: .
d_gene: .
j_gene: TRBJ1-1
v_gene: TRBV19

CDR3aa: CASSYGQTVHYGYTF
CDR3nt: TGTGCCAGCAGCTACGGACAGACCGTTCACTATGGCTACACCTTC
abundance: .
d_gene: .
j_gene: TRBJ1-2
v_gene: TRBV7-9

CDR3aa: CASSSPGLKETQYF
CDR3nt: TGTGCCAGCAGCTCCCCCGGTTTAAAAGAGACCCAGTACTTC
abundance: .
d_gene: .
j_gene: TRBJ2-5
v_gene: TRBV7-9